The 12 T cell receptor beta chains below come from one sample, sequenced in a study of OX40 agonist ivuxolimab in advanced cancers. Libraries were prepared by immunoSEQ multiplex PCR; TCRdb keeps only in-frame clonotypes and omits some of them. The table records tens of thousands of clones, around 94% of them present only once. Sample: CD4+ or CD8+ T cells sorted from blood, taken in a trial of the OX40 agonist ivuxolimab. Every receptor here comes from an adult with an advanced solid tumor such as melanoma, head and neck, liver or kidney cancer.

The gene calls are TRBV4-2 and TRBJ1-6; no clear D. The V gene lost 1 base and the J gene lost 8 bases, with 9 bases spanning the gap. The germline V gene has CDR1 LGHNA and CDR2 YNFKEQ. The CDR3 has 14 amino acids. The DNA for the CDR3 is TGTGCCAGCAGCCAAGGAGTGCGGGATTCACCCCTCCACTTT. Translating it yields CASSQGVRDSPLHF.

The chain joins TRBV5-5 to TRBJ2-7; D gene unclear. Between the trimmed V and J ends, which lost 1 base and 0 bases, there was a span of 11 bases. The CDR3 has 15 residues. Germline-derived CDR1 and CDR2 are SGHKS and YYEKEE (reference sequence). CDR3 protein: CASSLTSDLSYEQYF. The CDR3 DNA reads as TGTGCCAGCAGCTTGACGTCAGACCTCTCCTACGAGCAGTACTTC.

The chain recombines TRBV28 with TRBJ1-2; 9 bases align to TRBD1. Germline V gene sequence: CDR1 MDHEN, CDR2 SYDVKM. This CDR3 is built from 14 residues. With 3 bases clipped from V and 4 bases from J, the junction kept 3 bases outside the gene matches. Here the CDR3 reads CASSFSGQGYGYTF. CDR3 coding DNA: TGTGCCAGCAGTTTCTCGGGACAGGGCTATGGCTACACCTTC.

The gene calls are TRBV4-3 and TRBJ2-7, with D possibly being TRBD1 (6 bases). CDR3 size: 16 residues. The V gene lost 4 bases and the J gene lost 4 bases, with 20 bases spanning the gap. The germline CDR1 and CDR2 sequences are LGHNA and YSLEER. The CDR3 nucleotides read TGCGCCAGCAGCCTCACCTACCGGGACAAAAGTTACGAGCAGTACTTC. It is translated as CASSLTYRDKSYEQYF.

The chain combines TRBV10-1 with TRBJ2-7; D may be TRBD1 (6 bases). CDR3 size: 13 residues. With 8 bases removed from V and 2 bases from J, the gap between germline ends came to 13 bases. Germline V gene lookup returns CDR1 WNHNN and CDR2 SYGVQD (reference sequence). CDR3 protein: CASQDSGAYEQYF. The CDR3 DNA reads TGCGCCAGCCAGGACAGTGGAGCCTACGAGCAGTACTTC.

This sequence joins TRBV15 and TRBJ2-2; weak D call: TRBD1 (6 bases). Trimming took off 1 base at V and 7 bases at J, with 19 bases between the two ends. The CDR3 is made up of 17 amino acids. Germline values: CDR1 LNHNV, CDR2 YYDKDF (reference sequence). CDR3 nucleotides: TGTGCCACCAGCAGAGTCGGCGAGGGCAGGGGTGGCGGGGAGCTGTTTTTT. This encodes CATSRVGEGRGGGELFF.

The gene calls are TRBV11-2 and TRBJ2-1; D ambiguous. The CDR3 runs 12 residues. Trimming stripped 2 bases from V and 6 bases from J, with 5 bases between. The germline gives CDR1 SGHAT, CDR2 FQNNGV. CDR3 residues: CASSLNGNEQFF. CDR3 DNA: TGTGCCAGCAGCTTAAATGGCAATGAGCAGTTCTTC.

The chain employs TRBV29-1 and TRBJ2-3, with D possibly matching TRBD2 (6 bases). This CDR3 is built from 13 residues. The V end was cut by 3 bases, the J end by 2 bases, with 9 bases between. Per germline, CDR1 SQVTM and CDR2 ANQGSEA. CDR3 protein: CSVERGSTDTQYF. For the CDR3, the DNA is TGCAGCGTTGAGCGGGGATCCACAGATACGCAGTATTTT.

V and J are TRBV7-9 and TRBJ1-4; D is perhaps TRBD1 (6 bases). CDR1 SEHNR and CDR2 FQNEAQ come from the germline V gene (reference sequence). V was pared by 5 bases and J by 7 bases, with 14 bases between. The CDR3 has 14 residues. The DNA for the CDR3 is TGTGCCAGCAGCCAAACAGGGATAGGTGAAAAACTGTTTTTT. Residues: CASSQTGIGEKLFF.

As DNA, the CDR3 is TGTGCCAGCAGCAAACGGGGCCTATCCTACGAGCAGTACTTC. The encoded protein is CASSKRGLSYEQYF. The rearrangement uses TRBV21-1 and TRBJ2-7. TRBV21-1 is recorded as a pseudogene. The CDR3 contains 14 residues.

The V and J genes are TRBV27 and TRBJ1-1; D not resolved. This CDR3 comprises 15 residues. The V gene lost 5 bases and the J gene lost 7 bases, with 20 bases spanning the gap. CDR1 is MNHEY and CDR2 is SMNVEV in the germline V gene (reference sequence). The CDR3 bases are TGTGCCAGCAGTCCTCTCCCCTTGGACGGCCTTGAAGCTTTCTTT. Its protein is CASSPLPLDGLEAFF.

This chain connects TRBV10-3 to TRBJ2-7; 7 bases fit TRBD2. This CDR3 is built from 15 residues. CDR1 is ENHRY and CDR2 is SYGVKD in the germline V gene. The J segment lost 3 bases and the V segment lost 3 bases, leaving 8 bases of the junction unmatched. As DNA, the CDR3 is TGTGCCATCAGTGATCCGGGACTACAGAACTACGAGCAGTACTTC. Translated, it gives CAISDPGLQNYEQYF.